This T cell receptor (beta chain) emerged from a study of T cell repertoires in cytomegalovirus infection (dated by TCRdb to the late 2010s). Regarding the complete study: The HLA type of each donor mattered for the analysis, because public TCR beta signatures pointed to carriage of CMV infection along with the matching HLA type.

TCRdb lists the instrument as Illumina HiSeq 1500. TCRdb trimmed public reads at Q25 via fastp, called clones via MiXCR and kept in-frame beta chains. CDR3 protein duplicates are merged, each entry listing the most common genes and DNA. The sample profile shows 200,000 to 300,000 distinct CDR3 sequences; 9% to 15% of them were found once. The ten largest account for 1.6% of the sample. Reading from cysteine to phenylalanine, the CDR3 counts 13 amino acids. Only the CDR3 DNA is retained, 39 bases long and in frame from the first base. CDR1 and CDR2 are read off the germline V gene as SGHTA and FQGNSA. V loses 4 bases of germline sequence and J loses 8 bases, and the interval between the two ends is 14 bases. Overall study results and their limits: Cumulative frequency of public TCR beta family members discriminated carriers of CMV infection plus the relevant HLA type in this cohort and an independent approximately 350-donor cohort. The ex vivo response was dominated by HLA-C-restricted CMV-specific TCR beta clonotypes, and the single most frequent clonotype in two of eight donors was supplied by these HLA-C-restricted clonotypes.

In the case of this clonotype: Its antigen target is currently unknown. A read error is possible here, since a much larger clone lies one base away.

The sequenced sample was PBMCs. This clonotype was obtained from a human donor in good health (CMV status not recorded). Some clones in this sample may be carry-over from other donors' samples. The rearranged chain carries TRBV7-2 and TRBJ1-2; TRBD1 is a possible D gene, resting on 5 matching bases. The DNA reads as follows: TGTGCCAGCAGCTCTGGGACTTTCCAGGGCTACACCTTC. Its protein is CASSSGTFQGYTF.